This TCR beta chain emerged from a study of T cell changes during pregnancy in multiple sclerosis. Clones were sequenced by immunoSEQ multiplex PCR, and TCRdb holds only the in-frame ones, with some missing. The data show 70,000 or so clones, about nine tenths seen once. The sequence derives from a female donor with multiple sclerosis, enrolled in a pregnancy study. The sequenced sample was CD4+ T cells from peripheral blood mononuclear cells, obtained before pregnancy.

As DNA, the CDR3 is TGTGCCAGCAGTTACGGGACAGGCTACGAGCAGTACTTC. It is translated as CASSYGTGYEQYF. This chain links TRBV6-6 with TRBJ2-7; 8 nucleotides match TRBD1. Per germline, CDR1 MNHNY and CDR2 SVGAGI (reference sequence). Trimming cost V 2 bases and J 3 bases; bases outside gene matches: 0. The CDR3 is 13 residues long.